This is a list of T cell receptor beta chains from one sample in a study of cytomegalovirus exposure and HLA in healthy donors. Sequencing was performed with immunoSEQ multiplex PCR; in TCRdb, only in-frame clones are kept and a portion is missing. This repertoire includes fewer than 150,000 clones. Source material: PBMCs. Receptor source: a man younger than 30 in good health and CMV-seronegative. Each CDR3 is given with its conserved first and last residue. A D gene is named only where the DNA matches it firmly.

J gene,D gene,V gene,CDR3 protein,CDR3 DNA
TRBJ2-7,TRBD1,TRBV6-1,CASSESSTGTGRSYEQYF,TGTGCCAGCAGTGAGAGCTCAACCGGGACAGGTAGATCCTACGAGCAGTACTTC
TRBJ1-4,NA,TRBV7-2,CASSLGWRREEKLFF,TGTGCCAGCAGCTTAGGGTGGCGGCGGGAAGAAAAACTGTTTTTT
TRBJ2-7,TRBD2,TRBV5-4,CASSLGGRREGHRQQYF,TGTGCCAGCAGCTTGGGGGGCCGGCGGGAGGGCCATCGTCAGCAGTACTTC
TRBJ2-5,NA,TRBV5-1,CASSLDWQEQETQYF,TGCGCCAGCAGCTTGGACTGGCAGGAACAAGAGACCCAGTACTTC
TRBJ2-1,NA,TRBV6-5,CASSYAGITYNEQFF,TGTGCCAGCAGTTACGCGGGTATCACCTACAATGAGCAGTTCTTC
TRBJ2-1,TRBD2,TRBV28,CASTSGYYNEQFF,TGTGCCAGTACTAGCGGGTACTACAATGAGCAGTTCTTC
TRBJ2-7,TRBD2,TRBV5-8,CASSSLAGPLEQYF,TGTGCCAGCAGCTCCCTAGCGGGACCCCTCGAGCAGTACTTC
TRBJ1-2,TRBD1,TRBV4-1,CASSRQGAEGYGYTF,TGCGCCAGCAGCCGACAGGGGGCTGAGGGCTATGGCTACACCTTC
TRBJ2-4,TRBD2,TRBV15,CATSNPGAGLAGLAKNIQYF,TGTGCCACCAGCAACCCCGGTGCGGGACTAGCGGGGCTAGCCAAAAACATTCAGTACTTC
TRBJ2-1,NA,TRBV10-3,CAITGHDNEQFF,TGTGCCATCACTGGACACGACAATGAGCAGTTCTTC
TRBJ1-1,NA,TRBV5-5,CASTTRTSVTEAFF,TGTGCCAGCACCACCCGGACATCGGTTACTGAAGCTTTCTTT
TRBJ1-4,NA,TRBV7-6,CASSLRGSPRTNEKLFF,TGTGCCAGCAGCTTGCGGGGGAGCCCGAGAACTAATGAAAAACTGTTTTTT
TRBJ2-7,TRBD2,TRBV4-1,CASRDLGGRSSYEQYF,TGCGCCAGCAGAGACTTAGGCGGGAGGAGCTCCTACGAGCAGTACTTC
TRBJ2-7,TRBD1,TRBV7-6,CASSPGQIYYEQYF,TGTGCCAGCAGCCCGGGACAGATATATTACGAGCAGTACTTC
TRBJ2-1,TRBD1,TRBV11-2,CASSFRQGNEQFF,TGTGCCAGCAGCTTCAGACAGGGAAATGAGCAGTTCTTC
TRBJ2-7,NA,TRBV6-5,CATGRGALYEQYF,TGTGCCACCGGACGGGGGGCGTTATACGAGCAGTACTTC
TRBJ2-1,NA,TRBV4-2,CASSQDRGEQFF,TGTGCCAGCAGCCAAGATCGGGGTGAGCAGTTCTTC
TRBJ2-5,NA,TRBV15,CATSRDPKETQYF,TGTGCCACCAGCAGAGACCCTAAAGAGACCCAGTACTTC
TRBJ1-1,TRBD1,TRBV30,CAWSTPGQHTEAFF,TGTGCCTGGAGTACCCCGGGACAGCACACTGAAGCTTTCTTT
TRBJ1-1,NA,TRBV5-6,CASSRPTGGEAFF,TGTGCCAGCAGCCGTCCTACCGGGGGTGAAGCTTTCTTT
TRBJ1-2,NA,TRBV13,CASSSSSRDTYGYTF,TGTGCCAGCAGCTCCTCCAGCCGGGACACCTATGGCTACACCTTC
TRBJ1-5,TRBD1,TRBV6-6,CASSSHRGYDQPQHF,TGTGCCAGCAGTTCCCACAGGGGATATGATCAGCCCCAGCATTTT
TRBJ1-2,TRBD1,TRBV29-1,CSADKTGLGYGYTF,TGCAGCGCCGATAAGACAGGGTTGGGCTATGGCTACACCTTC
TRBJ2-5,TRBD1,TRBV2,CASSLGQGHETQYF,TGTGCCAGCAGCCTAGGACAGGGGCACGAGACCCAGTACTTC
TRBJ1-4,NA,TRBV28,CASITGGTLNEKLFF,TGTGCCAGCATAACTGGCGGCACTCTTAATGAAAAACTGTTTTTT
TRBJ2-1,TRBD2,TRBV7-6,CASSRTSGANNEQFF,TGTGCCAGCAGTAGGACTAGCGGGGCAAACAATGAGCAGTTCTTC
TRBJ1-2,TRBD1,TRBV7-2,CASSLRARQGGYGYTF,TGTGCCAGCAGCTTAAGGGCCCGACAGGGGGGCTATGGCTACACCTTC
TRBJ1-1,TRBD1,TRBV27,CASSPGGTGNTEAFF,TGTGCCAGCAGTCCTGGTGGGACAGGGAACACTGAAGCTTTCTTT
TRBJ1-5,NA,TRBV9,CASSVGGVSSQPQHF,TGTGCCAGCAGCGTAGGGGGGGTAAGTTCTCAGCCCCAGCATTTT
TRBJ1-1,NA,TRBV7-6,CASSLRAGPTMNTEAFF,TGTGCCAGCAGCTTGAGGGCAGGCCCCACGATGAACACTGAAGCTTTCTTT
TRBJ2-7,NA,TRBV5-1,CASSLVAGSYEQYF,TGCGCCAGCAGCTTGGTTGCAGGTTCCTACGAGCAGTACTTC
TRBJ1-2,NA,TRBV6-6,CASREGGGYTF,TGTGCCAGCAGAGAAGGGGGTGGCTACACCTTC
TRBJ2-7,TRBD1,TRBV10-3,CAISEMDRAGEKGYEQYF,TGTGCCATCAGTGAGATGGACAGGGCGGGCGAAAAGGGCTACGAGCAGTACTTC
TRBJ1-6,TRBD1,TRBV5-1,CASSLNRQGDSPLHF,TGCGCCAGCAGCTTGAATAGACAGGGTGATTCACCCCTCCACTTT
TRBJ2-3,TRBD2,TRBV5-1,CASSLVLAGLEDTQYF,TGCGCCAGCAGCTTGGTACTAGCGGGGTTGGAGGATACGCAGTATTTT
TRBJ2-7,TRBD2,TRBV7-6,CASSLGGLAGTYEQYF,TGTGCCAGCAGCTTAGGGGGACTAGCGGGGACCTACGAGCAGTACTTC
TRBJ2-3,TRBD2,TRBV7-9,CASSLLAGGADTQYF,TGTGCCAGCAGCTTACTCGCGGGAGGTGCAGATACGCAGTATTTT
TRBJ1-2,TRBD1,TRBV19,CASSTPGQGTSNYGYTF,TGTGCCAGTAGTACCCCGGGACAGGGGACATCAAACTATGGCTACACCTTC
TRBJ1-5,NA,TRBV4-1,CASSLGPYSNQPQHF,TGCGCCAGCAGCCTGGGCCCCTATAGCAATCAGCCCCAGCATTTT
TRBJ2-5,TRBD2,TRBV15,CATSRVKGLAGGLQETQYF,TGTGCCACCAGCAGAGTCAAAGGACTAGCGGGAGGGCTCCAAGAGACCCAGTACTTC
TRBJ1-1,NA,TRBV6-1,CASSENGGSTEAFF,TGTGCCAGCAGTGAAAACGGAGGTAGCACTGAAGCTTTCTTT
TRBJ2-7,TRBD2,TRBV28,CASSLILAGAYEQYF,TGTGCCAGCAGTTTAATCCTAGCGGGTGCCTACGAGCAGTACTTC
TRBJ2-6,TRBD1,TRBV27,CASRSRTGRGGANVLTF,TGTGCCAGTAGATCCCGGACAGGGCGGGGTGGGGCCAACGTCCTGACTTTC
TRBJ2-5,NA,TRBV7-9,CASSLLRESGETQYF,TGTGCCAGCAGCTTACTGCGGGAAAGCGGGGAGACCCAGTACTTC
TRBJ1-5,NA,TRBV27,CASSFSARGWPQHF,TGTGCCAGCAGTTTCAGCGCCAGAGGTTGGCCCCAGCATTTT
TRBJ2-7,NA,TRBV5-5,CASSSPDRSYEQYF,TGTGCCAGCAGCTCTCCTGACAGATCCTACGAGCAGTACTTC
TRBJ1-1,TRBD1,TRBV2,CASSEGRGRRRNTEAFF,TGTGCCAGCAGTGAGGGCAGGGGGCGGCGTCGAAACACTGAAGCTTTCTTT
TRBJ1-4,TRBD1,TRBV5-1,CASSTLPGQLGEKLFF,TGCGCCAGCAGCACCCTACCGGGACAGCTGGGGGAAAAACTGTTTTTT
TRBJ2-5,TRBD1,TRBV11-2,CASSFTGEETQYF,TGTGCCAGCAGCTTTACAGGGGAAGAGACCCAGTACTTC
TRBJ2-1,NA,TRBV27,CASSLRIFRDTLYNEQFF,TGTGCCAGCAGCTTACGAATATTTCGGGACACCCTCTACAATGAGCAGTTCTTC
TRBJ1-3,NA,TRBV18,CASSPVAGGSGNTIYF,TGTGCCAGCTCACCCGTGGCGGGGGGATCTGGAAACACCATATATTTT
TRBJ2-5,TRBD2,TRBV7-9,CASSSSLAGVETQYF,TGTGCCAGCAGCTCGAGTCTAGCGGGGGTAGAGACCCAGTACTTC
TRBJ1-1,NA,TRBV28,CASILQGDTEAFF,TGTGCCAGCATCCTACAGGGTGACACTGAAGCTTTCTTT
TRBJ2-4,NA,TRBV9,CASSVDLDSNLAKNIQYF,TGTGCCAGCAGCGTAGATTTGGACTCAAATCTAGCCAAAAACATTCAGTACTTC
TRBJ2-3,TRBD2,TRBV6-5,CASSYRTSGRDTQYF,TGTGCCAGCAGTTACAGGACTAGCGGGAGGGATACGCAGTATTTT
TRBJ2-3,NA,TRBV6-1,CASSFIGADTQYF,TGTGCCAGCAGCTTTATCGGGGCAGATACGCAGTATTTT
TRBJ1-2,TRBD1,TRBV11-2,CASSLSPRDRGRQGYTF,TGTGCCAGCAGCTTAAGCCCGAGGGACAGGGGGCGTCAGGGCTACACCTTC